The clone carrying this T cell receptor (beta chain) has just one count. The CDR3 totals 14 residues. Between the trimmed V and J ends, which lost 5 bases and 5 bases, there was a span of 13 bases. Germline CDR1 is SGHAT and CDR2 is FQNNGV. Unique molecular identifiers featured in how the TCRbeta library was prepared. TCRdb reanalysed the PCR reads using MiXCR and keeps one entry per CDR3 protein. The table has some 400,000 distinct CDR3 sequences, around 21% seen once. This entry is derived from a study of T-cell reconstitution after alpha-beta-depleted transplantation in children. The chain carries TRBV11-2 and TRBJ2-1; the D gene could be TRBD1 or TRBD2 (5 bases each). Sequencing used PBMCs from the stem cell graft donor, obtained from the stem cell graft. The sequence derives from a human donor who donated a stem cell graft to a child with acute myeloid leukemia. The CDR3 protein is CASSGPGPDNEQFF. The CDR3 nucleotides are TGTGCCAGCAGCGGCCCGGGACCAGACAATGAGCAGTTCTTC. The full variable domain, its missing parts supplied by reference TRBV11-2 and TRBJ2-1, is EAGVAQSPRYKIIEKRQSVAFWCNPISGHATLYWYQQILGQGPKLLIQFQNNGVVDDSQLPKDRFSAERLKGVDSTLKIQPAKLEDSAVYLCASSGPGPDNEQFFGPGTRLTVL.